The clone carrying this TCR beta chain has more than one count but fewer than ten. The antigen is undetermined. The junction shows a germline mismatch at one end, possibly a read error. CDR3 size: 15 residues. CDR1 is SGHTA and CDR2 is FQGNSA in the germline V gene. These data are taken from a study of blood T cells in healthy people across ages. Next came a second PCR, run for about 7 to 12 cycles, which used a sample-barcoded 5' primer along with a J-beta primer mix. Template switching added a 12-random-nucleotide identifier to every cDNA molecule. TCRdb reanalysed the 5' RACE reads using MiXCR and keeps one entry per CDR3 protein. This sample has 650,000 to 800,000 distinct CDR3 sequences, with around 43% found just once. Isolation of PBMCs gave at least 7 million cells per sample. General study results and limits: Naive CD4+ cells and diversity were both higher in long-lived donors than in aged donors.

This sequence originates from a man in his 60s in good health. V gene TRBV7-2 combines with J gene TRBJ2-3; 7 bases line up with TRBD2. Sequencing input: blood. The CDR3 DNA reads as TGTGCCAGCCGCTTCAGGGCGGGGGGCACAGATACGCAGTATTTT. Protein product: CASRFRAGGTDTQYF.